One and the same sample provided the 15 T cell receptor beta chains below, sequenced in a study of human T cells and chemical hapten exposure. TCRdb reanalysed the RACE reads using MiXCR and keeps one entry per CDR3 protein. The table records approximately 52,000 distinct CDR3 sequences, 11% of them present only once. As to time point: patch test 1, 2 weeks after DPC sensitization. Treatment here: therapeutic diphenylcyclopropenone sensitization with weekly scalp DPC. Unfractionated whole blood served as the source for total RNA extraction. This sample comprised whole blood, obtained in connection with sensitization to the hapten diphenylcyclopropenone (DPC). Receptors originate from a woman in her 40s with alopecia areata. Some clones in this sample may be carry-over from other donors' samples.

This clonotype was counted a few times. The chain joins TRBV5-1 to TRBJ1-1, with D possibly matching TRBD1 (6 bases). Per germline, CDR1 SGHRS and CDR2 YFSETQ. The CDR3 is 16 amino acids. V was cut by 0 bases and J by 4 bases, with 16 bases left in between. CDR3 bases: TGCGCCAGCAGCTTGGTAAATCCGGGGGCGCGCACTGAAGCTTTCTTT. Amino acid sequence: CASSLVNPGARTEAFF.

V is TRBV3-1 and J is TRBJ2-6, with D hard to call. The CDR3 totals 16 residues. Per the germline V gene, CDR1 is LGHDT and CDR2 is YNNKEL (reference sequence). Trimming took off 4 bases at V and 2 bases at J, with 12 bases between the two ends. In DNA, the CDR3 is TGTGCCAGCAGCCCGACCCAACGCACTGGGGCCAACGTCCTGACTTTC. Translating it yields CASSPTQRTGANVLTF.

The rearrangement links TRBV20-1 to TRBJ1-5, with no clear D. The length of the CDR3 is 12 residues. The V end was cut by 5 bases, the J end by 4 bases, with 9 bases between. The germline V gene encodes CDR1 DFQATT and CDR2 SNEGSKA (reference sequence). The DNA of the CDR3 is TGCAGTGCTCGCGACGGGAATCAGCCCCAGCATTTT. Translated, it gives CSARDGNQPQHF.

There are many counts of this clonotype. The J gene is TRBJ1-2, the V gene TRBV20-1; a weak D match, TRBD1 (5 bases). The CDR3 runs 14 residues. Germline loops: CDR1 DFQATT, CDR2 SNEGSKA (reference sequence). The germline V and J ends were trimmed by 6 bases and 0 bases, with 14 bases remaining between them. The CDR3 is CSATDSDANYGYTF. For the CDR3, the DNA is TGCAGTGCAACTGACAGCGATGCTAACTATGGCTACACCTTC.

This clonotype occurred many times. The chain's CDR3 is CASSLPMGGGGGTDTQYF. Written as DNA, the CDR3 is TGCGCCAGCAGCCTCCCCATGGGGGGGGGTGGTGGTACAGATACGCAGTATTTT. This chain links TRBV4-1 with TRBJ2-3; 7 nucleotides align to TRBD2. Germline V gene data show CDR1 as MGHRA and CDR2 as YSYEKL. With V trimmed by 4 bases and J by 3 bases, 16 bases remained unmatched. This CDR3 is 18 amino acids long.

The CDR3 coding sequence is TGCAGCGTTGAAGATCGGTGGGGTGAAGGCTACACCTTC. As protein: CSVEDRWGEGYTF. This sequence joins TRBV29-1 and TRBJ1-2; D gene unclear. This CDR3 has 13 residues. The V and J ends lost 0 bases and 8 bases respectively, with 13 bases between them. Germline assignment: CDR1 SQVTM and CDR2 ANQGSEA. The full variable domain, completed using reference TRBV29-1 and TRBJ1-2, is SAVISQKPSRDICQRGTSLTIQCQVDSQVTMMFWYRQQPGQSLTLIATANQGSEATYESGFVIDKFPISRPNLTFSTLTVSNMSPEDSSIYLCSVEDRWGEGYTFGSGTRLTVV.

This chain links TRBV7-9 with TRBJ2-3, with no clear D. The length of the CDR3 is 15 residues. The germline V gene has CDR1 SEHNR and CDR2 FQNEAQ (reference sequence). V gave up 4 bases and J gave up 0 bases, with 11 bases separating them. The CDR3 protein is CASSSRLGSTDTQYF. In nucleotides, the CDR3 is TGTGCCAGCAGCTCACGACTGGGGAGCACAGATACGCAGTATTTT.

The sample holds a few counts of this clonotype. The chain is built from TRBV14 and TRBJ1-1; D perhaps matches TRBD1 (6 bases). Trimming cost V 3 bases and J 0 bases, with 14 bases left between them. The CDR3 consists of 16 residues. Germline CDR1 is SGHDN and CDR2 is FVKESK. CDR3 amino acids: CASSQKQGTMNTEAFF. The CDR3 coding sequence is TGTGCCAGCAGCCAGAAACAGGGAACCATGAACACTGAAGCTTTCTTT.

This clonotype was counted at least ten times. The J gene is TRBJ1-2, the V gene TRBV11-2; perhaps TRBD1 as D (6 bases). Germline V lookup: CDR1 SGHAT, CDR2 FQNNGV. Trimming removed 5 bases from V and 5 bases from J, with 21 bases in between. The CDR3 is 16 residues long. CDR3 sequence (DNA): TGTGCCAGCAGCCCTCCGGGGACACCCGAGGTATATGGCTACACCTTC. Translated, it gives CASSPPGTPEVYGYTF.

In its sample, this clonotype was seen a few times. The chain has TRBV18 and TRBJ1-6; TRBD1 aligns across 11 bases. Losses at the gene ends were 3 bases for V and 3 bases for J; bases not matched to a gene: 7. From germline, CDR1 is KGHSH and CDR2 LQKENI. The CDR3 length is 18 residues. This chain's CDR3 is CASSPPGTGGIYNSPLHF. The CDR3 nucleotides are TGTGCCAGCTCACCCCCCGGGACAGGGGGGATCTATAATTCACCCCTCCACTTT.

The V call is TRBV7-2, the J call TRBJ2-7, with 8 bases identical to TRBD2. The V segment lost 8 bases and the J segment 4 bases; nucleotides outside the gene matches: 10. The V gene's germline CDR1 is SGHTA and CDR2 FQGNSA. The CDR3 has 14 residues. The CDR3 DNA reads as TGTGCCAGCGCCCGGGGGGGCGCGGGGTACGAGCAGTACTTC. Its translation is CASARGGAGYEQYF.

This clonotype appeared many times. V gene TRBV11-2 combines with J gene TRBJ1-6, with a weak D call TRBD1 (5 bases). Germline V gene lookup returns CDR1 SGHAT and CDR2 FQNNGV. V gave up 5 bases and J gave up 6 bases, with 11 bases separating them. The CDR3 has 14 residues. CDR3 coding DNA: TGTGCCAGCAGCGGGGACGTTGGTAATTCACCCCTCCACTTT. Translating gives CASSGDVGNSPLHF.

This chain links TRBV12-5 with TRBJ2-3; 9 positions agree with TRBD2. The length of the CDR3 is 15 residues. After removal of 6 bases from V and 2 bases from J, the junction contained 6 bases not matched to a gene. The germline V gene encodes CDR1 LGHNT and CDR2 FRNRAP. This CDR3 is CASGTTSGPTDTQYF. Written as DNA, the CDR3 is TGTGCTAGTGGGACGACTAGCGGACCCACAGATACGCAGTATTTT.

V is TRBV9 and J is TRBJ2-3, with 10 bases fitting TRBD2. Trimming cost V 3 bases and J 3 bases; bases outside gene matches: 7. The CDR3 spans 16 residues. Germline CDR1 reads SGDLS; CDR2 reads YYNGEE. CDR3 in amino acids: CASSALAGVGTDTQYF. The CDR3 coding sequence is TGTGCCAGCAGCGCGCTAGCGGGAGTGGGTACAGATACGCAGTATTTT. Based on the CDR3 plus reference TRBV9 and TRBJ2-3, the full variable domain is DSGVTQTPKHLITATGQRVTLRCSPRSGDLSVYWYQQSLDQGLQFLIQYYNGEERAKGNILERFSAQQFPDLHSELNLSSLELGDSALYFCASSALAGVGTDTQYFGPGTRLTVL.

This clonotype was counted many times. This chain links TRBV4-3 with TRBJ1-4; unclear D gene. Per the germline V gene, CDR1 is LGHNA and CDR2 is YSLEER. CDR3 size: 13 residues. V gave up 0 bases and J gave up 7 bases, with 6 bases separating them. CDR3 sequence reads: CASSQDRREKLFF. The CDR3 region has the DNA TGCGCCAGCAGCCAAGATCGGCGTGAAAAACTGTTTTTT.